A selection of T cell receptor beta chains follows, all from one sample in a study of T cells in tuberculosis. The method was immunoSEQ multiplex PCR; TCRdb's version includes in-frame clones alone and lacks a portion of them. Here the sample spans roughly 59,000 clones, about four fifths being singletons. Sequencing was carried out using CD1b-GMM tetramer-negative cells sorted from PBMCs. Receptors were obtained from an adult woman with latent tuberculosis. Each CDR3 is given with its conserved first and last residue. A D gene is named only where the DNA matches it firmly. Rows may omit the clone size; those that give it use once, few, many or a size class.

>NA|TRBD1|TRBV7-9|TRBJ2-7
TGTGCCAGCAGCTTAGGAGGGACAGGGGCCTACGAGCAGTACTTC
CASSLGGTGAYEQYF
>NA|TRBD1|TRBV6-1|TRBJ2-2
TGTGCCAGCAGGAGGGGACAGGGGGGCACCGGGGAGCTGTTTTTT
CASRRGQGGTGELFF
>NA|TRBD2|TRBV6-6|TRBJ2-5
TGTGCCAGCAGCCCTTTGACTAGCGGGAGGGAGGTGACCCAGTACTTC
CASSPLTSGREVTQYF
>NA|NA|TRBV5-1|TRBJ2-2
TGCGCCAGCAGCTTGGGGGGGGCGAACACCGGGGAGCTGTTTTTT
CASSLGGANTGELFF
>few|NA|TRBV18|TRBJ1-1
TGTGCCAGCTCATCGGACAGGAACACTGAAGCTTTCTTT
CASSSDRNTEAFF
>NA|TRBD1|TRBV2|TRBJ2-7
TGTGCCAGCAGTGGGACAGGGGGCGCGGTCCACGAGCAGTACTTC
CASSGTGGAVHEQYF
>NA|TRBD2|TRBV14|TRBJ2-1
TGTGCCAGCAGCCAAGGCTCTAGCGGGAGGGGAGGTGAGCAGTTCTTC
CASSQGSSGRGGEQFF
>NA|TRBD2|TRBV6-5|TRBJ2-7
TGTGCCAGCAGCCCGACTAGCAGGAGCTCCTACGAGCAGTACTTC
CASSPTSRSSYEQYF
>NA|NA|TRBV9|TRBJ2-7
TGTGCCAGCAGCGTAGAGGTAGGAGGCTACGAGCAGTACTTC
CASSVEVGGYEQYF
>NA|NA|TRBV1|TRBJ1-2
TGCACCAGCAGCCAAGATGCACGGTTTTATGGCTACACCTTC
CTSSQDARFYGYTF
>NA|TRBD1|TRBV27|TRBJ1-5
TGTGCCAGCAGTTTACAGGGCAGGGGGGATGGGAATCAGCCCCAGCATTTT
CASSLQGRGDGNQPQHF
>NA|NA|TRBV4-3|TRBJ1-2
TGCGCCAGCAGCCAAATCGGGGGGGGCTACACCTTC
CASSQIGGGYTF
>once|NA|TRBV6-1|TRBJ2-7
TGTGCCAGCAGTGACTGGACTGTAGACTACGAGCAGTACTTC
CASSDWTVDYEQYF
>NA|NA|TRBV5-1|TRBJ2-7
TGCGCCAGTTCCCTCGGAGGACCTCTCTACGAGCAGTACTTC
CASSLGGPLYEQYF
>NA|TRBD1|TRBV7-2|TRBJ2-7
TGTGCCAGCAGCTCCTGGACAGGGGGCAAGTACGAGCAGTACTTC
CASSSWTGGKYEQYF
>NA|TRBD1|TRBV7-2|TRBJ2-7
TGTGCCAGCAGCCCTAAACCCAGGGGGTTCTCCTACGAGCAGTACTTC
CASSPKPRGFSYEQYF
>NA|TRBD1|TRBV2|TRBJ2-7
TGTGCCAGCAGTGAGGGGGACAGGGGCTACGAGCAGTACTTC
CASSEGDRGYEQYF
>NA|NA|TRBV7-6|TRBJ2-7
TGTGCCAGCAGCCGAGATTTCACAGGATACTACGAGCAGTACTTC
CASSRDFTGYYEQYF
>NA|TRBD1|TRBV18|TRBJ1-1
TGTGCCAGCTCACCACAGGGACAGGCGCAAGCTTTCTTT
CASSPQGQAQAFF
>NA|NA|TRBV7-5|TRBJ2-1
TGTGCCAGAACCTCACGGGGGGGATCGCGTGCAGAATCCTACAATGAGCAGTTCTTC
CARTSRGGSRAESYNEQFF
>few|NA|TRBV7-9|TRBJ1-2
TGTGCCAGCAGCCCCTACAGGGTGACTAACTATGGCTACACCTTC
CASSPYRVTNYGYTF
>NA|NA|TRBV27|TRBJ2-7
TGCGCCAGCAGTCCTACCGTGGACAGTGGAGACTACGAGCAGTACTTC
CASSPTVDSGDYEQYF
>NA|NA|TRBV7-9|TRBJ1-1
TGTGCCAGCAGCTTCCTGACACAGAACACTGAAGCTTTCTTT
CASSFLTQNTEAFF
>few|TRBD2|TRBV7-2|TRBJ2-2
TGTGCCAGCAGCGTACAACGGGGGGGACGCACCGGGGAGCTGTTTTTT
CASSVQRGGRTGELFF
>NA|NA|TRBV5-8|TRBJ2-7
TGTGCCAGCAGCCTCAGGGGCTACGAGCAGTACTTC
CASSLRGYEQYF
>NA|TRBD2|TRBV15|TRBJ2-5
TGTGCCACCAGCAGAGATTTGACTAGCGGGAGAAGGTCCCAGTACTTC
CATSRDLTSGRRSQYF
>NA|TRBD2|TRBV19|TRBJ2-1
TGTGCCAGTAGTATGGGACTAGCGGGAGACCCGGCCTACAATGAGCAGTTCTTC
CASSMGLAGDPAYNEQFF
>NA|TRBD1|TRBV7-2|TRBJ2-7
TGTGCCAGCAGCTTTTTGACAGGGGGATCCGAGCAGTACTTC
CASSFLTGGSEQYF
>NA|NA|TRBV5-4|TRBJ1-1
TGTGCCGGTAGGGCGGGGTTCCGGAACACTGAAGCTTTCTTT
CAGRAGFRNTEAFF
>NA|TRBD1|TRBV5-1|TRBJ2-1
TGCGCCAGCAGTTCCGCCCAACACAGGGGGAATGAGCAGTTCTTC
CASSSAQHRGNEQFF
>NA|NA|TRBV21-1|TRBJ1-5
TGTGCCAGCAGCACAAAAGGAGGGACAGTGAGGCGACGCAATCAGCCCCAGCATTTT
CASSTKGGTVRRRNQPQHF
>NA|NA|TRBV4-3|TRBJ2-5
TGCGCCAGCAGCCAAGGGAACGGGGGAGAGACCCAGTACTTC
CASSQGNGGETQYF
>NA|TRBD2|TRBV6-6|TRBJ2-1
TGTGCCAGCAGTTACAGAGGCGGGAGGGCCGGAGATGAGCAGTTCTTC
CASSYRGGRAGDEQFF
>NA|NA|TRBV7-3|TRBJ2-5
TGTGCCAGCAGCTTAACTGGGACCTTAGGGGGTCTAGAGACCCAGTACTTC
CASSLTGTLGGLETQYF
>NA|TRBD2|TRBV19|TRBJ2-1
TGTGCCAGTAGTATTGGGGCTAGCGGGGATAATGAGCAGTTCTTC
CASSIGASGDNEQFF
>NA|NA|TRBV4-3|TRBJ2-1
TGCGCCAGCAGCGGCGGGCGGCGCACCCTCCAAACGAATGAGCAGTTCTTC
CASSGGRRTLQTNEQFF
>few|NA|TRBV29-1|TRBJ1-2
TGCAGCGTTGGGGGCCAGGCTCGTGGCTACACCTTC
CSVGGQARGYTF
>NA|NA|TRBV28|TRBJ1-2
TGTGCCAGCAGTTTAGGGCGGGATGGCTACACCTTC
CASSLGRDGYTF
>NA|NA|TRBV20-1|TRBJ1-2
TGCAGTGCTAGTTCAGGGACAGGCTACACCTTC
CSASSGTGYTF
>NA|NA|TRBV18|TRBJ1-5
TGTGCCAGCTCACCGGAACAGGGTGGCAATCAGCCCCAGCATTTT
CASSPEQGGNQPQHF
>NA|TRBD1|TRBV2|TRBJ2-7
TGTGCCAGCAAAGGGGGCGACTACGAGCAGTACTTC
CASKGGDYEQYF
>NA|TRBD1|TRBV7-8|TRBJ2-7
TGTGCCAGCAGCTCGGGACAGGGCCCTCAGAGGGAGCAGTACTTC
CASSSGQGPQREQYF
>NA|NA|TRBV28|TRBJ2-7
TGTGCCAGCAGTCCTCCGCGCAGGGTTAGCTCCTACGAGCAGTACTTC
CASSPPRRVSSYEQYF
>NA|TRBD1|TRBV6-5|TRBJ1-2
TGTGCCAGCAGTTCAGGGGGCGACGACTATGGCTACACCTTC
CASSSGGDDYGYTF
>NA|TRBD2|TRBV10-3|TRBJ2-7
TGTGCCATCAGTCCACTAGGGGGACTAGATAGGTACGAGCAGTACTTC
CAISPLGGLDRYEQYF
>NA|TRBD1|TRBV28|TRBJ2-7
TGTGCCAGCAGTAGCCCGGGGACAGGGTTGAGAGAGCAGTACTTC
CASSSPGTGLREQYF
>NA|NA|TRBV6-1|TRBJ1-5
TGTGCCAGCAGCTGGCAGGGGAATCAGCCCCAGCATTTT
CASSWQGNQPQHF
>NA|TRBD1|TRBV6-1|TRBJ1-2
TGTGCCAGCAGTGAGGCGGACAGGGGATATGGCTACACCTTC
CASSEADRGYGYTF
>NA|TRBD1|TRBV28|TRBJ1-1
TGTGCCAGCAGTTTACGTCCCGGGACAGGTAACACTGAAGCTTTCTTT
CASSLRPGTGNTEAFF
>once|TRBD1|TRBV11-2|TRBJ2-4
TGTGCCAGCAGCTTAGTAGTCGGGGTTATGACAGGGGGCAACATTCAGTACTTC
CASSLVVGVMTGGNIQYF
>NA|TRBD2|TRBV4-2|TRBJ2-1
TGTGCCAGCAGCCAAGATGTCGGGGCGGGAGGTTACAATGGGCAGTTCTTC
CASSQDVGAGGYNGQFF
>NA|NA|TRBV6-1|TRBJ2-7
TGTGCCAGCAGTGAACAGACCTACGAGCAGTACTTC
CASSEQTYEQYF
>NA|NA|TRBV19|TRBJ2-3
TGTGCCAGTAGTATGGGGGGGGCGATTGATACGCAGTATTTT
CASSMGGAIDTQYF
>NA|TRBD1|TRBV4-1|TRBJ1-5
TGCGCCAGCAGCCACGCGACAGGGAAGTCGCCCCAGCATTTT
CASSHATGKSPQHF
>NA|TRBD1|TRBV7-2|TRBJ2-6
TGTGCCAGCAGCTTGGACAGGGGTGGACTGGCTGGGGCCAACGTCCTGACTTTC
CASSLDRGGLAGANVLTF
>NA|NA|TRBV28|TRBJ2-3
TGTGCCAGCAGTCTCCCCGGAGGGTCACGCACAGATACGCAGTATTTT
CASSLPGGSRTDTQYF
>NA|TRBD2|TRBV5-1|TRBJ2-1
TGCGCCAGCAGCTTGGCCGGGGGGGGTTACAATGAGCAGTTCTTC
CASSLAGGGYNEQFF